This T cell receptor beta chain comes out of a study of the immune and genomic landscape of osteosarcoma. Overall study findings and caveats: Limited clonal expansion was suggested by productive clonality averaging approximately 0.1, maximum roughly 0.3. Five repertoires, each under 100 clonotypes, were dominated by one hyperexpanded clone. Compared with cold C1, the hot C3 cluster had higher, still-low clonality.

Turning to this clone: What it recognizes is unknown.

Assay used: immunoSEQ multiplex PCR; TCRdb lists only in-frame clones, some missing. The table has 1,500 to 2,000 clones, around two thirds seen once. V dropped 5 bases and J dropped 2 bases, with 14 bases sitting between them. The CDR3 runs 15 residues. The germline CDR1 and CDR2 sequences are SSHAT and FNYEAQ (reference sequence). This sequence was found in a man between 18 and 35 years old with osteosarcoma. The sample consisted of primary tumor tissue from the T10 vertebra. The chain couples TRBV7-7 to TRBJ2-3; no clear D. The CDR3 nucleotides read TGTGCCAGCAGCCCGCATTATGGTCCCACAGATACGCAGTATTTT. Protein product: CASSPHYGPTDTQYF.